The entry below describes one TCR beta chain. The primer mix had 60 Vbeta and 13 Jbeta primers. Sequenced by immunoSEQ multiplex PCR; TCRdb stores in-frame clones only, minus some. The data contain about 140,000 clones, 70% of them singletons. The V segment lost 5 bases and the J segment 0 bases; nucleotides outside the gene matches: 6. The CDR3 extends over 15 amino acids. CDR1 MNHNS and CDR2 SASEGT come from the germline V gene. This entry comes from a study of cytomegalovirus exposure and HLA in healthy donors. The source of this sequence is a woman between 25 and 40 years old in good health and CMV-seronegative. The chain combines TRBV6-1 with TRBJ1-2; the match to TRBD1 covers 7 bases. The sequencing input was PBMCs. The CDR3, as DNA: TGTGCCAGCAGTCGGGACAGCTTAGCTAACTATGGCTACACCTTC. This sequence encodes CASSRDSLANYGYTF.